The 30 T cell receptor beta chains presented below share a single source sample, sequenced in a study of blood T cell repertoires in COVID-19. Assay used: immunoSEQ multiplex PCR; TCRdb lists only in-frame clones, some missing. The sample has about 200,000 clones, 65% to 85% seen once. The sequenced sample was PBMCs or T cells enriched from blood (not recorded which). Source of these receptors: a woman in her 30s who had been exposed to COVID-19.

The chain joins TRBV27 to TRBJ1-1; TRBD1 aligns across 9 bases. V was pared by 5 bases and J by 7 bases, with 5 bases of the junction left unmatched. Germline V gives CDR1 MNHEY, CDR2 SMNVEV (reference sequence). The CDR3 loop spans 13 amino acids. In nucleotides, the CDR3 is TGTGCCAGCAGTACTACAGGGGGCGGTGAAGCTTTCTTT. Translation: CASSTTGGGEAFF.

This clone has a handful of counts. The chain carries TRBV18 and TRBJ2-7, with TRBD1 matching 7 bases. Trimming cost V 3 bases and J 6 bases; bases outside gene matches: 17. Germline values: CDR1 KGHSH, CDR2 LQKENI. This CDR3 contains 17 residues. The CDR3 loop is CASSPNPSDRDRSEQYF. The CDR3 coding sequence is TGTGCCAGCTCACCCAACCCTTCCGACAGGGATAGGAGCGAGCAGTACTTC.

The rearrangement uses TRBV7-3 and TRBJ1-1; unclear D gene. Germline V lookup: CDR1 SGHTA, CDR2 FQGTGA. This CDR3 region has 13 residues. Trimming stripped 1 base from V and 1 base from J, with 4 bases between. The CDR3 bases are TGTGCCAGCAGCTTAAGCGGGAACACTGAAGCTTTCTTT. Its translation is CASSLSGNTEAFF.

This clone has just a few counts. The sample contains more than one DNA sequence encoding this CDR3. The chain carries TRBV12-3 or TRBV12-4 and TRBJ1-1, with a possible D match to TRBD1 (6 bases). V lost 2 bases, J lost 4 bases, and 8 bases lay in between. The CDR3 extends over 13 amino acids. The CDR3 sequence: CASSLIQGTEAFF. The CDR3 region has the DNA TGTGCCAGCAGTTTAATACAGGGCACTGAAGCTTTCTTT.

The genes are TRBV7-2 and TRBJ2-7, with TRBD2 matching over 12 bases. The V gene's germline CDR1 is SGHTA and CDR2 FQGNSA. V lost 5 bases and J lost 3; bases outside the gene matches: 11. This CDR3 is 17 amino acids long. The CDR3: CASSRYASGGVSYEQYF. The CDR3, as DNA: TGTGCCAGCAGCCGCTACGCTAGCGGGGGGGTAAGCTACGAGCAGTACTTC.

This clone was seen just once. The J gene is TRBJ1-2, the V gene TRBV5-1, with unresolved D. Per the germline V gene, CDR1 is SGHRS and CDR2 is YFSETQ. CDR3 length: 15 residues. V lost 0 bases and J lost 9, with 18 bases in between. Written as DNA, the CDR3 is TGCGCCAGCAGCTTGGGGCAGGCCCACCCCTTGAGCTACACCTTC. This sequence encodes CASSLGQAHPLSYTF.

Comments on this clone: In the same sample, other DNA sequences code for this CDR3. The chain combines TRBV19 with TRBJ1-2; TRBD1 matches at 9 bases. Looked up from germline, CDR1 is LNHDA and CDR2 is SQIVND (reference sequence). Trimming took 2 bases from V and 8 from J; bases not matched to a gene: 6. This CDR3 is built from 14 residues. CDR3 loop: CASSIPGTGFGYTF. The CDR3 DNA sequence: TGTGCCAGTAGTATACCAGGGACAGGGTTCGGCTACACCTTC. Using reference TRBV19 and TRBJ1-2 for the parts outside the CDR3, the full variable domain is DGGITQSPKYLFRKEGQNVTLSCEQNLNHDAMYWYRQDPGQGLRLIYYSQIVNDFQKGDIAEGYSVSREKKESFPLTVTSAQKNPTAFYLCASSIPGTGFGYTFGSGTRLTVV.

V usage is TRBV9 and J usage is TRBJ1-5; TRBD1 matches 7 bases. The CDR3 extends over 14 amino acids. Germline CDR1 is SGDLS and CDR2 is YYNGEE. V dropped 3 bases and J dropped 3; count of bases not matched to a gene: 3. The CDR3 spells CASSEQGINQPQHF. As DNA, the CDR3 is TGTGCCAGCAGCGAACAGGGGATCAATCAGCCCCAGCATTTT.

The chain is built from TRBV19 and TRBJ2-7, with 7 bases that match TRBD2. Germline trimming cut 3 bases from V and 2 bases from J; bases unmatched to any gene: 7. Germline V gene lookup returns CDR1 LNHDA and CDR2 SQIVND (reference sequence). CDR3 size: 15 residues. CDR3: CASSIVGLGAYEQYF. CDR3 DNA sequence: TGTGCCAGTAGTATTGTCGGACTAGGAGCCTACGAGCAGTACTTC.

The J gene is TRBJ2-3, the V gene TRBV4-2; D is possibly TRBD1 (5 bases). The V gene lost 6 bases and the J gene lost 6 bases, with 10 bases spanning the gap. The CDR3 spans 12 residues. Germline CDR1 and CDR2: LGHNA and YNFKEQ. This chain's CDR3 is CASRGQGDTQYF. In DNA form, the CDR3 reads TGTGCCAGCAGGGGCCAGGGCGATACGCAGTATTTT.

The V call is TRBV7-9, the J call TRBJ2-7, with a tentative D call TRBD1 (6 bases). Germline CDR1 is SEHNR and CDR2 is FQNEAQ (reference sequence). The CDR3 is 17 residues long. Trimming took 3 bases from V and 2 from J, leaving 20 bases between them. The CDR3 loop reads CASSFFPGDTSTYEQYF. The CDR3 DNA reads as TGTGCCAGCAGCTTCTTCCCCGGGGACACCTCAACCTACGAGCAGTACTTC. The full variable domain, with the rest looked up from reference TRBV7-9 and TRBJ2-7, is DTGVSQNPRHKITKRGQNVTFRCDPISEHNRLYWYRQTLGQGPEFLTYFQNEAQLEKSRLLSDRFSAERPKGSFSTLEIQRTEQGDSAMYLCASSFFPGDTSTYEQYFGPGTRLTVT.

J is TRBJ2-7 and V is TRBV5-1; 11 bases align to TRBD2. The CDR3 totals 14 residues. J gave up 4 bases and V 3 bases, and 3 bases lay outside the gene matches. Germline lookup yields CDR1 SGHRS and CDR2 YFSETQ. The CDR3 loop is CASSSTSGEYEQYF. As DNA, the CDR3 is TGCGCCAGCAGCTCGACTAGCGGGGAGTACGAGCAGTACTTC.

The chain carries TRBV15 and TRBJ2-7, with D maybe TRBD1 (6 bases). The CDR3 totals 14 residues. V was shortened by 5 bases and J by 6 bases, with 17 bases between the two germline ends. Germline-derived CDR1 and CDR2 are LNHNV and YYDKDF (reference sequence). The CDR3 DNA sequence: TGTGCCACCAGCTCCCCAGGGGCGACGGGCGAGCAGTACTTC. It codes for CATSSPGATGEQYF.

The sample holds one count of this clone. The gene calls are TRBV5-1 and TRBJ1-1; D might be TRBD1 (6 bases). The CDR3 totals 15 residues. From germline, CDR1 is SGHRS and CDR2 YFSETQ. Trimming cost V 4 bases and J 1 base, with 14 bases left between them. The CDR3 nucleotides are TGCGCCAGCAGCACAACACAGGGCCCGAACACTGAAGCTTTCTTT. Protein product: CASSTTQGPNTEAFF.

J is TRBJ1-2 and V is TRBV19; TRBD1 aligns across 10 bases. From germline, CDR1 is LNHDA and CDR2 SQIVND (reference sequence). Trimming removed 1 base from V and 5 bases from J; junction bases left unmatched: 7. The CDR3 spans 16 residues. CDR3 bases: TGTGCCAGTAGTATAGTCCCGGGACAGGGGCGTTATGGCTACACCTTC. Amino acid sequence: CASSIVPGQGRYGYTF.

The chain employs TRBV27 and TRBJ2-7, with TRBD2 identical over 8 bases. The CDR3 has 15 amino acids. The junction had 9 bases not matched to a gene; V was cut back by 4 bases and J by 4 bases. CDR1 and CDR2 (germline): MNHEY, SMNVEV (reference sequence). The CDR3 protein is CASSSGGEGIYEQYF. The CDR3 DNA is TGTGCCAGCAGTTCGGGGGGGGAAGGAATTTACGAGCAGTACTTC.

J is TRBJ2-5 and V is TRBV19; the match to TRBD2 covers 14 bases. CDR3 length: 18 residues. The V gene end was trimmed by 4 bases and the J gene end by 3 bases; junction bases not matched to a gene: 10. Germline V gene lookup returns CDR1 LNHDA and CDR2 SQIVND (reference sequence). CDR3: CASSRIFGTSGGEETQYF. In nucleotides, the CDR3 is TGTGCCAGTAGTAGGATATTTGGGACTAGCGGGGGTGAAGAGACCCAGTACTTC.

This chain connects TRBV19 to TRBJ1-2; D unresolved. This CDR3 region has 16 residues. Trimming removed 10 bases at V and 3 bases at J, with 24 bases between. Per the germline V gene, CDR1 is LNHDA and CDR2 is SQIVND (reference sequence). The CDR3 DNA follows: TGTGCCACCACGGGAGGAGAGGGTTTTTTTGACTATGGCTACACCTTC. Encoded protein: CATTGGEGFFDYGYTF.

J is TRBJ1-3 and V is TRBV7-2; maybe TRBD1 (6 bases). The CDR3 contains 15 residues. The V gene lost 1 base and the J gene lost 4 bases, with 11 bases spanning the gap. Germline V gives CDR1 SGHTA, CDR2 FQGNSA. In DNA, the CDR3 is TGTGCCAGCAGCTTAGACCCAGGGGCCGGAAACACCATATATTTT. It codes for CASSLDPGAGNTIYF. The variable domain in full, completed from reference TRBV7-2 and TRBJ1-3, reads GAGVSQSPSNKVTEKGKDVELRCDPISGHTALYWYRQSLGQGLEFLIYFQGNSAPDKSGLPSDRFSAERTGGSVSTLTIQRTQQEDSAVYLCASSLDPGAGNTIYFGEGSWLTVV.

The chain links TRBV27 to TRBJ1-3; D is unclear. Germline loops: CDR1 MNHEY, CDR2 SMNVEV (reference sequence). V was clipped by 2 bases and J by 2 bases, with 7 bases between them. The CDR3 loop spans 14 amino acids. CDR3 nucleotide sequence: TGTGCCAGCAGTTTAAGACGGGCTGGAAACACCATATATTTT. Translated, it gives CASSLRRAGNTIYF.

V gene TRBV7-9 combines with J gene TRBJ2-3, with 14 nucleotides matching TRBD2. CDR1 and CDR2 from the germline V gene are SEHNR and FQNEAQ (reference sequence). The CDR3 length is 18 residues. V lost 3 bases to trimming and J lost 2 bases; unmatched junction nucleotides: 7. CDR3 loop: CASSFGTSGGRLTDTQYF. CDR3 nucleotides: TGTGCCAGCAGCTTCGGGACTAGCGGGGGCCGCCTCACAGATACGCAGTATTTT.

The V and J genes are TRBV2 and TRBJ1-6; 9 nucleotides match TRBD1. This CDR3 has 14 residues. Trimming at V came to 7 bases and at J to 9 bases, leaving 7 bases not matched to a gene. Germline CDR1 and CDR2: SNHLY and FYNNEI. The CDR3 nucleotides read TGTGCCAGCACTGCCACAGGGGGCGGTTCACCCCTCCACTTT. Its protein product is CASTATGGGSPLHF.

The CDR3 sequence is CAWCRGSSGSTDTQYF. The CDR3 bases are TGTGCCTGGTGCCGTGGGTCTAGCGGGAGCACAGATACGCAGTATTTT. This chain links TRBV30 with TRBJ2-3; 8 nucleotides agree with TRBD2. Looked up from germline, CDR1 is GTSNPN and CDR2 is SVGIG (reference sequence). The V segment lost 5 bases and the J segment 0 bases; nucleotides outside the gene matches: 10. CDR3 length equals 16 residues.

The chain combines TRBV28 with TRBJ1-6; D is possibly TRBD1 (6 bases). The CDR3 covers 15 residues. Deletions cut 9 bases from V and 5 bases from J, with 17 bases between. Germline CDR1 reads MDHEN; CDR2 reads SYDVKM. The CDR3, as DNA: TGTGCCAGTGCCCCTCGGGGGGGCAATAATTCACCCCTCCACTTT. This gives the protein CASAPRGGNNSPLHF. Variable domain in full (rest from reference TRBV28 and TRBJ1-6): DVKVTQSSRYLVKRTGEKVFLECVQDMDHENMFWYRQDPGLGLRLIYFSYDVKMKEKGDIPEGYSVSREKKERFSLILESASTNQTSMYLCASAPRGGNNSPLHFGNGTRLTVT.

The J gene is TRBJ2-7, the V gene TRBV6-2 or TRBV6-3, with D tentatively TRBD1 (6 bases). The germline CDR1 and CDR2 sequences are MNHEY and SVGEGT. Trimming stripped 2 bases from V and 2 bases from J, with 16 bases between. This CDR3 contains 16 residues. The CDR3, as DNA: TGTGCCAGCAGTTACCCCTGGACAGTAGGGGCCTACGAGCAGTACTTC. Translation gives CASSYPWTVGAYEQYF.

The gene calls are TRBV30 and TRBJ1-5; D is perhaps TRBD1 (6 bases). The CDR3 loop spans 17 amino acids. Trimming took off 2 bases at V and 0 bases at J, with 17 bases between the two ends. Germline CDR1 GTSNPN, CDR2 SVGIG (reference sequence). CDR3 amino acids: CAWSPPGTLYSNQPQHF. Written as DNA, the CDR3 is TGTGCCTGGAGTCCCCCTGGGACACTTTATAGCAATCAGCCCCAGCATTTT.

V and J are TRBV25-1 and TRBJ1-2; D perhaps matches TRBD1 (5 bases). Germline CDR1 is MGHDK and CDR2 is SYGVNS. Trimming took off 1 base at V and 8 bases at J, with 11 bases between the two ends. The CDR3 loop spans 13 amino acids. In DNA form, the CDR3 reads TGTGCCAGCAGTGAATGGGGGGAACGGGGCTACACCTTC. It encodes CASSEWGERGYTF.

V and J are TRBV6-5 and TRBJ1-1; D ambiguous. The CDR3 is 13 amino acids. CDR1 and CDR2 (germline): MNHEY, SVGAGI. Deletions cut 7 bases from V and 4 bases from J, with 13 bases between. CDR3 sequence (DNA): TGTGCCAGCAAGATAACAGAGGGCACTGAAGCTTTCTTT. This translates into CASKITEGTEAFF.

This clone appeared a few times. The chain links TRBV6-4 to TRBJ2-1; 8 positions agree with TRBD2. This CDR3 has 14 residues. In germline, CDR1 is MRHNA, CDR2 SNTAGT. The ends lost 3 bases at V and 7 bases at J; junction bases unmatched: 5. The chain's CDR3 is CASSDSGDKNEQFF. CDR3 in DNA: TGTGCCAGCAGTGATAGCGGGGACAAGAATGAGCAGTTCTTC.

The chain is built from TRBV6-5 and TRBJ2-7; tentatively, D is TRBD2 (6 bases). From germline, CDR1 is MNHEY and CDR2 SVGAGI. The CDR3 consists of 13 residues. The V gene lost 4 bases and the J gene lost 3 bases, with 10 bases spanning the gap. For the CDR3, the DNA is TGTGCCAGCAGTTGGGGTAGCGGCTACGAGCAGTACTTC. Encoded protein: CASSWGSGYEQYF.